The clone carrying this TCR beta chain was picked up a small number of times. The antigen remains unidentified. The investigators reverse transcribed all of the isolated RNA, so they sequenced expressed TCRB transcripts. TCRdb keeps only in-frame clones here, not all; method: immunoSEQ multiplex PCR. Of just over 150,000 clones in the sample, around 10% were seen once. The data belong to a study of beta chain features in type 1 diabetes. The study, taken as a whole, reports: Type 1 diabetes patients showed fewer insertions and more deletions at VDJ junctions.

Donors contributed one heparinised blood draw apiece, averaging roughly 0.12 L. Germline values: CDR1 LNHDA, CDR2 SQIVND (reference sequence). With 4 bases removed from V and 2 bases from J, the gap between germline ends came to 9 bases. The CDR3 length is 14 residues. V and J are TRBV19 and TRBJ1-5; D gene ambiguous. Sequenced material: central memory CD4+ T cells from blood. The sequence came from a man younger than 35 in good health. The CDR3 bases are TGTGCCAGTAGTACGAGGGCGGGCAATCAGCCCCAGCATTTT. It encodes CASSTRAGNQPQHF.